These 3 T cell receptor beta chains came from one sample sequenced in a study of beta chain features in type 1 diabetes. Investigators reverse transcribed all isolated RNA, so they sequenced expressed TCRB transcripts. Data came from immunoSEQ multiplex PCR; TCRdb stores just in-frame clones and leaves some out. This sample has almost 350,000 clones, with about 19% found just once. Specimen: naive CD4+ T cells from blood. All receptors derive from a woman younger than 30 in good health.

This clone came up a few times. The chain uses TRBV27 and TRBJ1-5, with 8 nucleotides matching TRBD1. This CDR3 has 16 amino acids. The trim removed 5 bases at V and 0 bases at J, leaving 6 bases unmatched. The germline gives CDR1 MNHEY, CDR2 SMNVEV (reference sequence). DNA for the CDR3: TGTGCCAGCAGTCCGTGGACAGGGTCTAGCAATCAGCCCCAGCATTTT. As protein: CASSPWTGSSNQPQHF.

In this sample, this clone turned up a few times. This chain links TRBV20-1 with TRBJ2-7; 7 nucleotides agree with TRBD2. Per the germline V gene, CDR1 is DFQATT and CDR2 is SNEGSKA (reference sequence). V shed 3 bases and J 7 bases; nucleotides not matched to a gene: 3. CDR3 length: 11 residues. The CDR3 DNA follows: TGCAGTGCTAGTTCCGGGGGGGAGCAGTACTTC. It yields the protein CSASSGGEQYF.

This clone occurred a few times. The chain employs TRBV5-4 and TRBJ2-5; no clear D. V was pared by 2 bases and J by 3 bases, with 2 bases between. The CDR3 totals 11 residues. Germline V gene lookup returns CDR1 SGHNT and CDR2 YYREEE (reference sequence). The CDR3 region has the DNA TGTGCCAGCAGCTTTAAAGAGACCCAGTACTTC. Encoded protein: CASSFKETQYF.